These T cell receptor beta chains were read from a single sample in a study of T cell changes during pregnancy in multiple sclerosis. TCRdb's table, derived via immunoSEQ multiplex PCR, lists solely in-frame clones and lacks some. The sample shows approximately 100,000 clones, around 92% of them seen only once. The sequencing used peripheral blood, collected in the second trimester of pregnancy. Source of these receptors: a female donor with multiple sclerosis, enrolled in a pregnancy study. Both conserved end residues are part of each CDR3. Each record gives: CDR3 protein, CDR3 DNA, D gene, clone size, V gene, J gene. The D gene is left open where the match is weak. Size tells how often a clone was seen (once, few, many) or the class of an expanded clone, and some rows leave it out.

CDR3 protein: CSVDSGTGPCEQYF
CDR3 DNA: TGCAGCGTTGATTCGGGAACGGGCCCCTGCGAGCAGTACTTC
D gene: .
clone size: .
V gene: TRBV29-1
J gene: TRBJ2-7

CDR3 protein: CASSHTLAGKDEQFF
CDR3 DNA: TGTGCCAGCAGCCATACACTAGCGGGCAAGGATGAGCAGTTCTTC
D gene: TRBD2
clone size: .
V gene: TRBV13
J gene: TRBJ2-1

CDR3 protein: CASSLGSKTYGYTF
CDR3 DNA: TGTGCCAGCAGCTTGGGGTCGAAAACTTATGGCTACACCTTC
D gene: .
clone size: .
V gene: TRBV5-6
J gene: TRBJ1-2

CDR3 protein: CASNRVGEKLFF
CDR3 DNA: TGTGCCAGCAACAGGGTAGGGGAAAAACTGTTTTTT
D gene: .
clone size: .
V gene: TRBV19
J gene: TRBJ1-4

CDR3 protein: CASSQDLGASGNTIYF
CDR3 DNA: TGCGCCAGCAGCCAAGATTTGGGGGCATCTGGAAACACCATATATTTT
D gene: .
clone size: once
V gene: TRBV4-3
J gene: TRBJ1-3

CDR3 protein: CSVETAASGSYNEQFF
CDR3 DNA: TGCAGCGTTGAAACGGCGGCTAGCGGCTCCTACAATGAGCAGTTCTTC
D gene: TRBD2
clone size: once
V gene: TRBV29-1
J gene: TRBJ2-1

CDR3 protein: CASSSGGRNNEQFF
CDR3 DNA: TGCGCCAGCAGCAGCGGCGGGAGGAACAATGAGCAGTTCTTC
D gene: TRBD2
clone size: .
V gene: TRBV5-1
J gene: TRBJ2-1

CDR3 protein: CASSPLAGGRTDTQYF
CDR3 DNA: TGTGCCAGCAGCCCCCTAGCGGGAGGCCGCACAGATACGCAGTATTTT
D gene: TRBD2
clone size: .
V gene: TRBV7-6
J gene: TRBJ2-3

CDR3 protein: CSVIGQMNTEAFF
CDR3 DNA: TGCAGCGTGATCGGACAGATGAACACTGAAGCTTTCTTT
D gene: .
clone size: .
V gene: TRBV29-1
J gene: TRBJ1-1

CDR3 protein: CASSPGDTYEQYF
CDR3 DNA: TGTGCCAGCAGCCCGGGGGATACCTACGAGCAGTACTTC
D gene: .
clone size: .
V gene: TRBV6-5
J gene: TRBJ2-7

CDR3 protein: CSVGRGGQFF
CDR3 DNA: TGCAGCGTTGGAAGAGGTGGGCAGTTCTTC
D gene: .
clone size: .
V gene: TRBV29-1
J gene: TRBJ2-1

CDR3 protein: CASSHKTSGRARNEQYF
CDR3 DNA: TGTGCCAGCAGCCACAAGACTAGCGGGAGGGCCAGGAACGAGCAGTACTTC
D gene: TRBD2
clone size: .
V gene: TRBV4-2
J gene: TRBJ2-7

CDR3 protein: CASRDRGPGELFF
CDR3 DNA: TGTGCCAGCAGGGACAGGGGTCCCGGGGAGCTGTTTTTT
D gene: TRBD1
clone size: .
V gene: TRBV2
J gene: TRBJ2-2

CDR3 protein: CSVRGSSYEQYF
CDR3 DNA: TGCAGCGTTAGGGGATCCTCCTACGAGCAGTACTTC
D gene: .
clone size: .
V gene: TRBV29-1
J gene: TRBJ2-7

CDR3 protein: CASSPPGTGANEQFF
CDR3 DNA: TGTGCCAGCAGTCCACCCGGGACAGGGGCCAATGAGCAGTTCTTC
D gene: TRBD1
clone size: once
V gene: TRBV25-1
J gene: TRBJ2-1

CDR3 protein: CASRATGGYGYTF
CDR3 DNA: TGTGCCAGCAGGGCGACAGGGGGCTATGGCTACACCTTC
D gene: TRBD1
clone size: .
V gene: TRBV27
J gene: TRBJ1-2

CDR3 protein: CASRRGLSGNTIYF
CDR3 DNA: TGTGCCAGTAGGAGGGGACTCTCTGGAAACACCATATATTTT
D gene: .
clone size: few
V gene: TRBV19
J gene: TRBJ1-3

CDR3 protein: CASSFGEANTEAFF
CDR3 DNA: TGTGCCAGCAGTTTTGGAGAGGCGAACACTGAAGCTTTCTTT
D gene: .
clone size: few
V gene: TRBV6-7
J gene: TRBJ1-1

CDR3 protein: CSVPRQGAGTGELFF
CDR3 DNA: TGCAGCGTGCCTCGACAGGGGGCAGGGACCGGGGAGCTGTTTTTT
D gene: TRBD1
clone size: .
V gene: TRBV29-1
J gene: TRBJ2-2

CDR3 protein: CASSLSGANVLTF
CDR3 DNA: TGTGCCAGCAGCTTAAGCGGGGCCAACGTCCTGACTTTC
D gene: .
clone size: .
V gene: TRBV5-4
J gene: TRBJ2-6

CDR3 protein: CASSPPGGQRCNEQFF
CDR3 DNA: TGTGCCAGCAGTCCCCCAGGAGGCCAGCGCTGTAATGAGCAGTTCTTC
D gene: .
clone size: .
V gene: TRBV6-9
J gene: TRBJ2-1

CDR3 protein: CAIGGQGAPGGSVDTGELFF
CDR3 DNA: TGTGCCATCGGGGGACAGGGGGCGCCTGGCGGGAGTGTTGACACCGGGGAGCTGTTTTTT
D gene: TRBD1
clone size: .
V gene: TRBV10-3
J gene: TRBJ2-2

CDR3 protein: CASSPVRTAQETQYF
CDR3 DNA: TGTGCCAGCAGCCCCGTTCGGACAGCCCAAGAGACCCAGTACTTC
D gene: .
clone size: .
V gene: TRBV11-2
J gene: TRBJ2-5

CDR3 protein: CASSLSPGTGFEAFF
CDR3 DNA: TGTGCCAGCAGCTTATCCCCCGGGACAGGGTTTGAAGCTTTCTTT
D gene: TRBD1
clone size: .
V gene: TRBV7-2
J gene: TRBJ1-1

CDR3 protein: CASSLVQGTATYEQYF
CDR3 DNA: TGTGCCAGCAGCTTAGTCCAAGGGACAGCTACCTACGAGCAGTACTTC
D gene: TRBD1
clone size: .
V gene: TRBV7-9
J gene: TRBJ2-7

CDR3 protein: CSVAPYNEQFF
CDR3 DNA: TGCAGCGTTGCCCCTTACAATGAGCAGTTCTTC
D gene: .
clone size: .
V gene: TRBV29-1
J gene: TRBJ2-1

CDR3 protein: CSAIGLHGEQFF
CDR3 DNA: TGCAGCGCTATTGGGCTACACGGTGAGCAGTTCTTC
D gene: .
clone size: .
V gene: TRBV29-1
J gene: TRBJ2-1

CDR3 protein: CARGAVIQETQYF
CDR3 DNA: TGTGCCCGCGGGGCAGTCATACAAGAGACCCAGTACTTC
D gene: .
clone size: .
V gene: TRBV27
J gene: TRBJ2-5

CDR3 protein: CASSLEGRNEKLFF
CDR3 DNA: TGTGCCAGCAGTTTAGAGGGCAGAAATGAAAAACTGTTTTTT
D gene: .
clone size: .
V gene: TRBV28
J gene: TRBJ1-4

CDR3 protein: CASSLRAGGDGYTF
CDR3 DNA: TGTGCCAGCAGCCTCAGGGCCGGGGGGGATGGCTACACCTTC
D gene: .
clone size: .
V gene: TRBV7-6
J gene: TRBJ1-2

CDR3 protein: CASSAGTGMSEQFF
CDR3 DNA: TGTGCCAGCAGCGCTGGGACAGGGATGAGTGAGCAGTTCTTC
D gene: TRBD1
clone size: .
V gene: TRBV9
J gene: TRBJ2-1

CDR3 protein: CASSSPNQDYEQYF
CDR3 DNA: TGTGCCAGCAGCTCCCCGAACCAGGATTACGAGCAGTACTTC
D gene: .
clone size: .
V gene: TRBV11-2
J gene: TRBJ2-7

CDR3 protein: CASSLTGGGTDTQYF
CDR3 DNA: TGTGCCAGTAGTCTGACAGGGGGTGGCACAGATACGCAGTATTTT
D gene: TRBD1
clone size: .
V gene: TRBV19
J gene: TRBJ2-3

CDR3 protein: CASTPRTGLATGELFF
CDR3 DNA: TGTGCCAGCACCCCACGGACAGGGTTAGCCACCGGGGAGCTGTTTTTT
D gene: TRBD1
clone size: .
V gene: TRBV2
J gene: TRBJ2-2

CDR3 protein: CASSSGTRGQETQYF
CDR3 DNA: TGCGCCAGCAGCTCCGGGACTAGGGGTCAAGAGACCCAGTACTTC
D gene: TRBD2
clone size: .
V gene: TRBV5-1
J gene: TRBJ2-5

CDR3 protein: CAWSVYNEKLFF
CDR3 DNA: TGTGCCTGGAGTGTTTATAATGAAAAACTGTTTTTT
D gene: .
clone size: .
V gene: TRBV30
J gene: TRBJ1-4

CDR3 protein: CASSFQGMNTEAFF
CDR3 DNA: TGTGCCAGCAGTTTTCAGGGGATGAACACTGAAGCTTTCTTT
D gene: .
clone size: .
V gene: TRBV6-1
J gene: TRBJ1-1

CDR3 protein: CASGQGANYEQYF
CDR3 DNA: TGTGCCAGCGGTCAGGGGGCTAATTACGAGCAGTACTTC
D gene: TRBD1
clone size: .
V gene: TRBV6-5
J gene: TRBJ2-7

CDR3 protein: CASSLGLAGGVAGELFF
CDR3 DNA: TGTGCCAGCAGTTTAGGACTAGCGGGAGGTGTCGCCGGGGAGCTGTTTTTT
D gene: TRBD2
clone size: few
V gene: TRBV28
J gene: TRBJ2-2

CDR3 protein: CASSFFGANVLTF
CDR3 DNA: TGTGCCAGCTCATTCTTTGGGGCCAACGTCCTGACTTTC
D gene: .
clone size: .
V gene: TRBV18
J gene: TRBJ2-6

CDR3 protein: CASRADSQKNTEAFF
CDR3 DNA: TGTGCCAGCAGAGCGGACTCACAAAAGAACACTGAAGCTTTCTTT
D gene: .
clone size: .
V gene: TRBV6-5
J gene: TRBJ1-1

CDR3 protein: CASSAGFSVNEQFF
CDR3 DNA: TGTGCCAGCAGCGCCGGCTTCAGCGTCAATGAGCAGTTCTTC
D gene: .
clone size: .
V gene: TRBV7-9
J gene: TRBJ2-1

CDR3 protein: CASSLDGRGTDTQYF
CDR3 DNA: TGTGCCAGCAGCTTAGACGGGAGGGGCACAGATACGCAGTATTTT
D gene: TRBD2
clone size: once
V gene: TRBV11-2
J gene: TRBJ2-3

CDR3 protein: CASSSPGGDEQFF
CDR3 DNA: TGTGCCAGCAGCTCCCCGGGAGGCGATGAGCAGTTCTTC
D gene: TRBD2
clone size: few
V gene: TRBV11-3
J gene: TRBJ2-1

CDR3 protein: CASSLGDRGEQYF
CDR3 DNA: TGTGCCAGCAGCTTAGGAGACCGGGGCGAGCAGTACTTC
D gene: .
clone size: few
V gene: TRBV11-3
J gene: TRBJ2-7

CDR3 protein: CATSRPRRTGDFPF
CDR3 DNA: TGTGCCACCAGCAGACCCCGACGGACAGGGGACTTTCCGTTC
D gene: TRBD1
clone size: .
V gene: TRBV15
J gene: TRBJ2-7

CDR3 protein: CASSFWFSSHLKAFF
CDR3 DNA: TGTGCCAGCAGCTTTTGGTTCAGTTCTCACCTCAAAGCTTTCTTT
D gene: .
clone size: once
V gene: TRBV5-6
J gene: TRBJ1-1

CDR3 protein: CASSPQIGEAFF
CDR3 DNA: TGTGCCAGCAGCCCTCAGATTGGCGAAGCTTTCTTT
D gene: .
clone size: .
V gene: TRBV14
J gene: TRBJ1-1

CDR3 protein: CASSLSGAGGNEQFF
CDR3 DNA: TGTGCCAGCAGCTTAAGTGGGGCCGGGGGCAATGAGCAGTTCTTC
D gene: .
clone size: once
V gene: TRBV7-3
J gene: TRBJ2-1

CDR3 protein: CASDSRYGYTF
CDR3 DNA: TGTGCCAGCGACAGCCGCTATGGCTACACCTTC
D gene: .
clone size: .
V gene: TRBV28
J gene: TRBJ1-2

CDR3 protein: CASSLVLGRYTF
CDR3 DNA: TGCGCCAGCAGTCTTGTTCTGGGGAGGTACACCTTC
D gene: .
clone size: .
V gene: TRBV23-1
J gene: TRBJ1-2

CDR3 protein: CASSVEGGGRSDTQYF
CDR3 DNA: TGTGCCAGCAGCGTAGAGGGAGGGGGTCGGTCAGATACGCAGTATTTT
D gene: .
clone size: .
V gene: TRBV9
J gene: TRBJ2-3

CDR3 protein: CASSPPGQLNQPQHF
CDR3 DNA: TGTGCCAGCTCACCCCCGGGACAGTTAAATCAGCCCCAGCATTTT
D gene: TRBD1
clone size: .
V gene: TRBV18
J gene: TRBJ1-5

CDR3 protein: CASSSAAGGIYNEQFF
CDR3 DNA: TGTGCCAGCAGCTCGGCGGCGGGGGGGATTTACAATGAGCAGTTCTTC
D gene: TRBD2
clone size: .
V gene: TRBV13
J gene: TRBJ2-1